A single TCR beta chain is shown here with its context. This entry belongs to a study of identifying expanded T cells in peripheral blood. CDR1 KGHSH and CDR2 LQKENI come from the germline V gene. The CDR3 spans 14 residues. V lost 3 bases to trimming and J lost 7 bases; unmatched junction nucleotides: 6. Assay: immunoSEQ multiplex PCR; the TCRdb copy retains only in-frame clones and omits some. The sample yields about 85,000 clones, 75% to 90% seen once. The sequenced sample consisted of blood. The rearrangement links TRBV18 to TRBJ2-4; 7 bases align to TRBD1. The sequence came from a person between 18 and 75 years old in good health. This CDR3 reads CASSPNRGNNIQYF. As DNA, the CDR3 is TGTGCCAGCTCACCTAACAGGGGTAATAACATTCAGTACTTC.